The 23 T cell receptor beta chains reported below all come from one sample, sequenced in a study of T-cell memory formation after mild COVID-19. TCRdb recomputed calls from the 5' RACE reads with MiXCR, one row per CDR3 protein. The table records 450,000 or so distinct CDR3 sequences, 25% of them present only once. The sample consisted of PBMCs or a T cell subset sorted from them (not recorded which). The source of these receptors is an adult woman who had mild COVID-19 (a few samples of this study predate the infection). Cell type and time point are not known.

The chain recombines TRBV6-6 with TRBJ2-4, with D perhaps TRBD1 (5 bases). V was cut by 6 bases and J by 5 bases, with 14 bases left in between. The CDR3 has 14 amino acids. Germline V gene sequence: CDR1 MNHNY, CDR2 SVGAGI (reference sequence). The DNA of the CDR3 is TGTGCCAGCAGAACGTCGGACAAAGAAAACATTCAGTACTTC. It encodes CASRTSDKENIQYF.

This chain connects TRBV25-1 to TRBJ2-5; D call uncertain. V shed 4 bases and J shed 2 bases, with 11 bases lying between them. Germline V gene sequence: CDR1 MGHDK, CDR2 SYGVNS. The CDR3 is 14 residues long. CDR3 sequence reads: CASSVAWQQETQYF. The CDR3 DNA is TGTGCCAGCAGTGTTGCTTGGCAGCAAGAGACCCAGTACTTC.

This sequence joins TRBV19 and TRBJ2-2; D is undetermined. The CDR3 totals 14 residues. Germline assignment: CDR1 LNHDA and CDR2 SQIVND (reference sequence). The V end lost 0 bases, the J end lost 1 base, and 3 bases lay between the germline ends. The CDR3 is CASSIDRNTGELFF. The CDR3 nucleotides read TGTGCCAGTAGTATAGATAGGAACACCGGGGAGCTGTTTTTT.

CDR3 sequence: CASSEGGIPHNEQFF. The CDR3 DNA is TGTGCCAGCAGTGAGGGAGGTATCCCCCACAATGAGCAGTTCTTC. The J gene is TRBJ2-1, the V gene TRBV6-6, with D maybe TRBD2 (6 bases). V gave up 5 bases and J gave up 5 bases, with 16 bases separating them. Germline-derived CDR1 and CDR2 are MNHNY and SVGAGI (reference sequence). This CDR3 has 15 amino acids.

This clonotype turned up a few times. The rearrangement joins TRBV10-3 to TRBJ2-3; the D is unclear. V was pared by 4 bases and J by 1 base, with 9 bases between. There are 14 residues in the CDR3. Germline CDR1 is ENHRY and CDR2 is SYGVKD. As DNA, the CDR3 is TGTGCCATCAGTGGGGCGCGGCGCACAGATACGCAGTATTTT. Translating it yields CAISGARRTDTQYF.

This clonotype was counted a few times. The J gene is TRBJ2-2, the V gene TRBV7-8, with D hard to call. V was clipped by 4 bases and J by 9 bases, with 9 bases between them. The CDR3 consists of 12 residues. Looked up from germline, CDR1 is SGHVS and CDR2 is FQNEAQ. The CDR3 DNA sequence: TGTGCCAGCAGCTCTTCAGCGAGGGAGCTGTTTTTT. Translating it yields CASSSSARELFF.

In its sample, this clonotype was seen a few times. The chain links TRBV14 to TRBJ2-2; D is unclear. The CDR3 runs 16 residues. The V gene lost 4 bases and the J gene lost 1 base, with 13 bases spanning the gap. Germline V gene sequence: CDR1 SGHDN, CDR2 FVKESK. The chain's CDR3 is CASSPRFLGNTGELFF. The CDR3 DNA sequence: TGTGCCAGCAGCCCTCGTTTTCTAGGGAACACCGGGGAGCTGTTTTTT. Full variable domain (rest looked up from reference TRBV14 and TRBJ2-2): EAGVTQFPSHSVIEKGQTVTLRCDPISGHDNLYWYRRVMGKEIKFLLHFVKESKQDESGMPNNRFLAERTGGTYSTLKVQPAELEDSGVYFCASSPRFLGNTGELFFGEGSRLTVL.

The J gene is TRBJ2-2, the V gene TRBV24-1; unclear D gene. This CDR3 contains 15 residues. The germline V gene has CDR1 KGHDR and CDR2 SFDVKD. V was pared by 1 base and J by 8 bases, with 13 bases between. The CDR3: CATSDFDTRFGELFF. The CDR3 DNA reads as TGTGCCACCAGTGATTTCGACACCCGTTTTGGGGAGCTGTTTTTT.

The gene calls are TRBV3-1 and TRBJ2-3; 7 bases are a match to TRBD2. Trimming cost V 0 bases and J 0 bases; bases outside gene matches: 3. This CDR3 has 16 residues. Germline CDR1 and CDR2: LGHDT and YNNKEL (reference sequence). In DNA, the CDR3 is TGTGCCAGCAGCCAAGATGAACTAGCGAGCACAGATACGCAGTATTTT. This sequence encodes CASSQDELASTDTQYF.

The chain joins TRBV7-3 to TRBJ2-5, with no clear D. In germline, CDR1 is SGHTA, CDR2 FQGTGA. This CDR3 spans 13 amino acids. Trimming removed 3 bases from V and 2 bases from J, with 7 bases in between. The CDR3 reads CASSLSAQETQYF. Here the CDR3 DNA reads TGTGCCAGCAGCTTGAGCGCACAAGAGACCCAGTACTTC.

This clonotype came up a few times. The chain is built from TRBV10-3 and TRBJ2-7; TRBD2 is a possible D gene (6 bases). Germline loops: CDR1 ENHRY, CDR2 SYGVKD. V was shortened by 7 bases and J by 0 bases, with 19 bases between the two germline ends. The CDR3 sequence is 16 residues long. Here the CDR3 DNA reads TGTGCCATCACTCCGGGGGAGAGCCTTACCTCCTACGAGCAGTACTTC. Encoded protein: CAITPGESLTSYEQYF.

This clonotype was detected a few times. The chain couples TRBV20-1 to TRBJ2-5; the match to TRBD2 covers 7 bases. Germline values: CDR1 DFQATT, CDR2 SNEGSKA (reference sequence). CDR3 length: 16 residues. V lost 6 bases to trimming and J lost 3 bases; unmatched junction nucleotides: 16. The CDR3 DNA follows: TGCAGTGCCCGATCCAGGGTTAAGGGACTAAAAGAGACCCAGTACTTC. It specifies CSARSRVKGLKETQYF.

The gene calls are TRBV10-3 and TRBJ1-1; 9 positions match TRBD1. The germline V gene encodes CDR1 ENHRY and CDR2 SYGVKD. J gave up 8 bases and V 3 bases, and 1 base lay outside the gene matches. CDR3 length: 12 residues. This CDR3 reads CAISDGTGEAFF. In DNA form, the CDR3 reads TGTGCCATCAGTGATGGGACAGGGGAAGCTTTCTTT.

The chain couples TRBV7-2 to TRBJ1-3, with 7 bases that match TRBD1. CDR1 and CDR2 (germline): SGHTA, FQGNSA. CDR3 length equals 15 residues. J lost 3 bases, V lost 5 bases, and 7 bases had no gene match. CDR3 nucleotide sequence: TGTGCCAGCAGCCAGGGAAGGGGGCGTGGAAACACCATATATTTT. As protein: CASSQGRGRGNTIYF.

This clonotype was counted a few times. In DNA, the CDR3 is TGTGCCAGCAGTTTGGGACTGTCCCTTATACCCACAGATACGCAGTATTTT. It is translated as CASSLGLSLIPTDTQYF. This rearrangement joins TRBV28 to TRBJ2-3, with a weak D call TRBD2 (6 bases). The CDR3 totals 17 residues. Trimming removed 3 bases at V and 2 bases at J, with 18 bases between. From germline, CDR1 is MDHEN and CDR2 SYDVKM.

The V call is TRBV6-4, the J call TRBJ2-3, with TRBD1 matching over 7 bases. Looked up from germline, CDR1 is MRHNA and CDR2 is SNTAGT. V was clipped by 6 bases and J by 3 bases; unmatched bases: 6. CDR3 length equals 14 residues. CDR3 loop: CASSPGQATDTQYF. CDR3 DNA: TGTGCCAGCAGCCCTGGACAGGCAACAGATACGCAGTATTTT.

The rearrangement joins TRBV27 to TRBJ1-1; D is ambiguous. CDR1 and CDR2 (germline): MNHEY, SMNVEV (reference sequence). The CDR3 covers 13 residues. Trimming cost V 3 bases and J 1 base, with 6 bases left between them. The CDR3 DNA reads TGTGCCAGCAGTTTGTACTCGAACACTGAAGCTTTCTTT. It yields the protein CASSLYSNTEAFF.

This clonotype was seen more than once but under ten times. The genes are TRBV2 and TRBJ2-3; D is uncertain. The CDR3 consists of 13 residues. Trimming cost V 3 bases and J 1 base, with 5 bases left between them. Germline lookup yields CDR1 SNHLY and CDR2 FYNNEI. The DNA of the CDR3 is TGTGCCAGCAGTGAGTTGGGCACAGATACGCAGTATTTT. Protein: CASSELGTDTQYF.

This clonotype was seen a handful of times. The chain employs TRBV7-6 and TRBJ1-2; D remains unclear. The CDR3 runs to 13 residues. The V gene lost 1 base and the J gene lost 6 bases, with 9 bases spanning the gap. Germline V gene data show CDR1 as SGHVS and CDR2 as FNYEAQ. The CDR3 protein is CASSLGYPNGYTF. CDR3 sequence (DNA): TGTGCCAGCAGCTTAGGATATCCCAATGGCTACACCTTC.

The rearrangement joins TRBV25-1 to TRBJ2-7; 7 positions agree with TRBD2. J was trimmed by 3 bases and V by 8 bases; bases with no gene match: 7. The CDR3 has 13 amino acids. CDR1 is MGHDK and CDR2 is SYGVNS in the germline V gene. The CDR3 region is CASLGLGHYEQYF. CDR3 DNA: TGTGCCAGCCTTGGACTAGGCCACTACGAGCAGTACTTC.

The rearrangement uses TRBV4-2 and TRBJ2-1; possible D gene TRBD2, 6 bases. This CDR3 is 15 amino acids long. CDR1 LGHNA and CDR2 YNFKEQ come from the germline V gene. Deletions cut 0 bases from V and 10 bases from J, with 16 bases between. CDR3 sequence (DNA): TGTGCCAGCAGCCAAGATTCGGGGTGGCTAGCGGAGCAGTTCTTC. Protein: CASSQDSGWLAEQFF.

The chain couples TRBV4-2 to TRBJ2-3; TRBD2 agrees at 7 bases. The CDR3 has 17 residues. CDR1 is LGHNA, CDR2 YNFKEQ, per germline. V lost 4 bases to trimming and J lost 0 bases; unmatched junction nucleotides: 10. The CDR3 loop reads CASSRNPLAASTDTQYF. The CDR3 DNA follows: TGTGCCAGCAGCCGAAACCCCCTAGCGGCTAGCACAGATACGCAGTATTTT.

This clonotype came up a few times. This chain uses TRBV20-1 with TRBJ2-5; 7 nucleotides align to TRBD2. This CDR3 is 13 amino acids long. Unmatched junction bases numbered 8, after V lost 0 bases and J lost 10 bases. CDR1 is DFQATT and CDR2 is SNEGSKA in the germline V gene (reference sequence). CDR3 sequence: CSAREPSGLGQYF. CDR3 DNA sequence: TGCAGTGCTAGAGAGCCTAGCGGCTTAGGCCAGTACTTC.